These 18 T cell receptor beta chains share one sample of origin, sequenced in a study of T cells in Graves' hyperthyroidism and ophthalmopathy. RNA transcripts were the template for amplifying TCR beta CDR3 regions. First-round RT-PCR targeting the TCR CDR3 was performed with the HTBI primer set. In TCRdb, the multiplex PCR reads were re-called with MiXCR into one record per CDR3 protein. The table records about 570,000 distinct CDR3 sequences, about 45% of them present only once. Sequencing was performed on peripheral blood or thyroid tissue (not recorded which). The receptors were gathered from an adult woman with Graves' disease, either hyperthyroidism or ophthalmopathy (not recorded which).

The chain carries TRBV24-1 and TRBJ1-2; weak D call: TRBD1 (5 bases). This CDR3 region has 15 residues. Trimming removed 3 bases at V and 4 bases at J, with 14 bases between. CDR1 and CDR2 from the germline V gene are KGHDR and SFDVKD. Here the CDR3 DNA reads TGTGCCACCAGTGATGCAGGGAGAGGAGGCTATGGCTACACCTTC. Its translation is CATSDAGRGGYGYTF.

In this sample, this clonotype turned up many times. The J gene is TRBJ2-5, the V gene TRBV20-1; D might be TRBD1 or TRBD2, each matching 5 bases. Trimming shortened V by 1 base and J by 4 bases, and 7 bases separated the two germline ends. Germline V gene sequence: CDR1 DFQATT, CDR2 SNEGSKA (reference sequence). The CDR3 is 12 residues long. This CDR3 reads CSARGGIETQYF. Written as DNA, the CDR3 is TGCAGTGCTAGAGGGGGGATAGAGACCCAGTACTTC.

The chain has TRBV29-1 and TRBJ2-5, with a possible D match to TRBD1 (5 bases). Trimming shortened V by 4 bases and J by 10 bases, and 19 bases separated the two germline ends. The V gene's germline CDR1 is SQVTM and CDR2 ANQGSEA. The CDR3 totals 13 residues. The CDR3 nucleotides are TGCAGCGTTGTCCGAGCCCTAGGGGTGATCCAGTACTTC. Its protein is CSVVRALGVIQYF.

This clonotype was found many times. The chain is built from TRBV12-3 or TRBV12-4 and TRBJ2-7, with a weak D call TRBD2 (5 bases). Trimming stripped 6 bases from V and 2 bases from J, with 11 bases between. The CDR3 spans 13 residues. CDR3 in amino acids: CASRYSLAYEQYF. CDR3 bases: TGTGCCAGCAGATACTCACTAGCCTACGAGCAGTACTTC.

The chain has TRBV28 and TRBJ1-5; D unclear. Germline CDR1 MDHEN, CDR2 SYDVKM. The CDR3 has 15 amino acids. V lost 6 bases and J lost 3, with 15 bases in between. The CDR3, as DNA: TGTGCCAGCAGGCACTTAGGCGTTACCAATCAGCCCCAGCATTTT. The encoded protein is CASRHLGVTNQPQHF. The full variable domain, in which reference TRBV28 and TRBJ1-5 provide the parts outside the CDR3, is DVKVTQSSRYLVKRTGEKVFLECVQDMDHENMFWYRQDPGLGLRLIYFSYDVKMKEKGDIPEGYSVSREKKERFSLILESASTNQTSMYLCASRHLGVTNQPQHFGDGTRLSIL.

This clonotype was detected a few times. This may arise from a read error, as a much more abundant clone is one base away. V and J are TRBV5-1 and TRBJ1-2; D may be TRBD1 (5 bases). CDR1 and CDR2 from the germline V gene are SGHRS and YFSETQ. The CDR3 totals 14 residues. CDR3 in DNA: TGTGCCAGCAGCTTGGGGGTCGAGGACTATGGCTACACCTTC. Translation: CASSLGVEDYGYTF.

J is TRBJ1-2 and V is TRBV6-2 or TRBV6-3; possibly TRBD1 for D (5 bases). The CDR3 is 14 residues long. Trimming shortened V by 0 bases and J by 7 bases, and 12 bases separated the two germline ends. From germline, CDR1 is MNHEY and CDR2 SVGEGT. The CDR3: CASSYSGRAPGYTF. The CDR3 region has the DNA TGTGCCAGCAGTTACTCGGGCAGGGCGCCTGGCTACACCTTC.

The genes are TRBV28 and TRBJ2-2, with D maybe TRBD2 (6 bases). Germline CDR1 MDHEN, CDR2 SYDVKM. This CDR3 is 18 amino acids long. Trimming took 4 bases from V and 0 from J, leaving 18 bases between them. The CDR3 DNA is TGTGCCAGCAGTTACACCCCAGGGCGGGGACCGAACACCGGGGAGCTGTTTTTT. Translation: CASSYTPGRGPNTGELFF.

The rearrangement joins TRBV19 to TRBJ1-6; no clear D gene. Germline assignment: CDR1 LNHDA and CDR2 SQIVND (reference sequence). Trimming took 6 bases from V and 13 from J, leaving 16 bases between them. The CDR3 consists of 13 residues. In DNA form, the CDR3 reads TGTGCCAGTAGAGGTCCTACCGTTGGGCCCCTCCACTTT. Amino acids: CASRGPTVGPLHF.

This clonotype was found many times. The chain links TRBV11-2 to TRBJ2-7; possible D gene TRBD1, 6 bases. The CDR3 is made up of 16 amino acids. Trimming cost V 0 bases and J 1 base, with 13 bases left between them. In germline, CDR1 is SGHAT, CDR2 FQNNGV. CDR3 DNA sequence: TGTGCCAGCAGCTTAGATGGCACAGGGCGATCCTACGAGCAGTACTTC. Translation gives CASSLDGTGRSYEQYF.

In this sample, this clonotype turned up many times. The chain links TRBV6-1 to TRBJ2-7; TRBD2 aligns across 7 bases. Germline-derived CDR1 and CDR2 are MNHNS and SASEGT. The CDR3 runs to 15 residues. Trimming took 4 bases from V and 0 from J; bases not matched to a gene: 6. The chain's CDR3 is CASSVASGFSYEQYF. For the CDR3, the DNA is TGTGCCAGCAGTGTGGCTAGCGGCTTCTCCTACGAGCAGTACTTC.

This clonotype was recorded many times. J is TRBJ2-7 and V is TRBV12-3 or TRBV12-4; D gene uncertain. The CDR3 runs to 13 residues. V lost 5 bases, J lost 0 bases, and 8 bases lay in between. The CDR3 reads CASSGGVSYEQYF. The CDR3 DNA sequence: TGTGCCAGCAGTGGTGGGGTCTCCTACGAGCAGTACTTC.

The chain combines TRBV7-8 with TRBJ2-5; 8 nucleotides line up with TRBD1. This CDR3 has 17 amino acids. Trimming removed 5 bases from V and 0 bases from J; junction bases left unmatched: 11. Germline V gives CDR1 SGHVS, CDR2 FQNEAQ. CDR3 sequence (DNA): TGTGCCAGCAGCCGCACCCAGGGGGCGACCGACCAAGAGACCCAGTACTTC. It is translated as CASSRTQGATDQETQYF.

The chain employs TRBV28 and TRBJ2-7; D might be TRBD1 (5 bases). CDR1 is MDHEN, CDR2 SYDVKM, per germline. The CDR3 contains 15 residues. The V and J ends lost 5 bases and 8 bases respectively, with 22 bases between them. CDR3 nucleotide sequence: TGTGCCAGCAGTCCCACAGGTCCCCCCCAGCCCCAGCAGTACTTC. It encodes CASSPTGPPQPQQYF.

The gene calls are TRBV28 and TRBJ2-7, with 9 positions matching TRBD1. CDR1 is MDHEN, CDR2 SYDVKM, per germline. Germline trimming cut 6 bases from V and 5 bases from J; bases unmatched to any gene: 11. This CDR3 spans 15 amino acids. The CDR3 reads CASSETGQGRNEQYF. The CDR3 coding sequence is TGTGCCAGCAGCGAAACGGGACAGGGACGTAACGAGCAGTACTTC.

The chain links TRBV7-6 to TRBJ2-2; 8 bases fit TRBD2. V lost 3 bases and J lost 5; bases outside the gene matches: 8. The germline gives CDR1 SGHVS, CDR2 FNYEAQ. The CDR3 consists of 16 residues. Here the CDR3 reads CASSFEAGVGTGELFF. The CDR3 DNA follows: TGTGCCAGCAGCTTCGAAGCGGGAGTGGGTACCGGGGAGCTGTTTTTT.

This clonotype was recorded at least ten times. This rearrangement joins TRBV19 to TRBJ1-1, with D possibly being TRBD1 (5 bases). The CDR3 is 14 amino acids. CDR1 is LNHDA, CDR2 SQIVND, per germline (reference sequence). Trimming cost V 5 bases and J 3 bases, with 13 bases left between them. Here the CDR3 reads CASSPRGRYTEAFF. The CDR3 DNA sequence: TGTGCCAGTAGTCCCCGGGGCAGGTACACTGAAGCTTTCTTT.

The chain combines TRBV7-8 with TRBJ2-2; D possibly corresponds to TRBD2 (6 bases). Germline CDR1 SGHVS, CDR2 FQNEAQ. V dropped 7 bases and J dropped 3 bases, with 18 bases sitting between them. CDR3 length equals 16 residues. The CDR3 region is CASTLSGLPYTGELFF. In nucleotides, the CDR3 is TGTGCCAGCACTCTGAGTGGACTACCGTACACCGGGGAGCTGTTTTTT.